This T cell receptor beta chain was identified in a study of CD8 T cells in Susac syndrome. The patients who served as multiple sclerosis controls were treatment-naive and had stable or active relapsing-remitting disease that fulfilled the revised McDonald criteria. RNA was extracted with the RNeasy kit, and a quantity of about 0.5 to 1 ug was reverse transcribed using random hexamers. The authors amplified TCR beta CDR3 across 54 Vbeta and 13 Jbeta using immunoSEQ multiplex PCR. TCRdb used MiXCR to reprocess the immunoSEQ multiplex PCR reads, holding one entry per CDR3 protein. The sample comprises fewer than 350,000 distinct CDR3 sequences, roughly nine tenths of which are singletons, and around 0.07% rests with the top ten. V lost 1 base to trimming and J lost 11 bases, with 11 bases between them. CDR1 is MNHNS, CDR2 SASEGT, per germline. This CDR3 region has 13 residues.

The sample comprised CD4+ T cells from PBMCs. The chain is built from TRBV6-1 and TRBJ1-4; D perhaps matches TRBD1 (5 bases). The receptor comes from a human donor with multiple sclerosis. The CDR3 sequence: CASSEVEGRKLFF. CDR3 in DNA: TGTGCCAGCAGTGAAGTTGAGGGGCGGAAACTGTTTTTT.